This entry lists 32 T cell receptor beta chains sequenced from one sample in a study of blood T cell repertoires in COVID-19. Assay: immunoSEQ multiplex PCR; the TCRdb copy retains only in-frame clones and omits some. The table lists roughly 220,000 clones, more than 85% of them singletons. Material for sequencing was peripheral blood. These TCRs come from a woman aged 50 to 60 with COVID-19, enrolled during active disease.

The chain combines TRBV9 with TRBJ2-3, with 13 positions matching TRBD2. Germline V gene sequence: CDR1 SGDLS, CDR2 YYNGEE. The CDR3 contains 16 residues. Trimming took 3 bases from V and 7 from J; bases not matched to a gene: 8. As DNA, the CDR3 is TGTGCCAGCAGCGCCGGACTAGCGGGGGCCCAGCATACGCAGTATTTT. Protein: CASSAGLAGAQHTQYF. Looking up the rest from reference TRBV9 and TRBJ2-3 gives the full variable domain: DSGVTQTPKHLITATGQRVTLRCSPRSGDLSVYWYQQSLDQGLQFLIQYYNGEERAKGNILERFSAQQFPDLHSELNLSSLELGDSALYFCASSAGLAGAQHTQYFGPGTRLTVL.

This clone appeared many times. This rearrangement joins TRBV11-1 to TRBJ1-6; the match to TRBD1 covers 7 bases. CDR1 and CDR2 from the germline V gene are SGHAT and FQDESV (reference sequence). The CDR3 length is 14 residues. V gave up 5 bases and J gave up 4 bases; unmatched junction bases: 2. The CDR3, as DNA: TGTGCCAGCAGCCGGGGACAGTATAATTCACCCCTCCACTTT. It is translated as CASSRGQYNSPLHF.

A few counts support this clone. CDR3 region: CASSLAGYSNQPQHF. CDR3 in DNA: TGTGCCAGCAGCTTAGCCGGGTATAGCAATCAGCCCCAGCATTTT. The rearrangement uses TRBV11-2 and TRBJ1-5; no clear D. CDR3 size: 15 residues. CDR1 SGHAT and CDR2 FQNNGV come from the germline V gene. The ends were cut back, 1 base at V and 0 bases at J, with 7 bases in the middle.

This chain joins TRBV9 and TRBJ2-5; 9 bases map to TRBD1. V was clipped by 0 bases and J by 4 bases; unmatched bases: 4. The V gene's germline CDR1 is SGDLS and CDR2 YYNGEE. This CDR3 spans 15 amino acids. This CDR3 reads CASSVASDRGETQYF. The CDR3 DNA is TGTGCCAGCAGCGTAGCTTCGGACAGGGGAGAGACCCAGTACTTC.

In this sample, this clone turned up once. This rearrangement joins TRBV6-5 to TRBJ2-3, with TRBD2 identical over 8 bases. This CDR3 has 15 amino acids. In germline, CDR1 is MNHEY, CDR2 SVGAGI. With V trimmed by 7 bases and J by 6 bases, 12 bases remained unmatched. The CDR3 DNA follows: TGTGCCAGCACTGCTGCCGGGACTAGAATGGATACGCAGTATTTT. Protein product: CASTAAGTRMDTQYF.

This clone has a single count. The CDR3 region is CASSSNNRVTEAFF. CDR3 in DNA: TGTGCCAGCAGCTCCAATAACAGGGTCACTGAAGCTTTCTTT. This rearrangement joins TRBV7-3 to TRBJ1-1, with a weak D call TRBD1 (6 bases). Germline V gene data show CDR1 as SGHTA and CDR2 as FQGTGA. The CDR3 covers 14 residues. Trimming took off 4 bases at V and 4 bases at J, with 13 bases between the two ends.

The CDR3 bases are TGTGCCAGCAGCTTAGAACTAGTCGCTGATACGCAGTATTTT. Amino acids: CASSLELVADTQYF. The chain is built from TRBV11-2 and TRBJ2-3; D may be TRBD2 (5 bases). Looked up from germline, CDR1 is SGHAT and CDR2 is FQNNGV. The CDR3 extends over 14 amino acids. V lost 0 bases, J lost 6 bases, and 10 bases lay in between.

DNA of the CDR3: TGTGCCACCAGCGGTCGAGCGGGGGGGACCTACAATGAGCAGTTCTTC. Translated, it gives CATSGRAGGTYNEQFF. This rearrangement joins TRBV15 to TRBJ2-1, with 10 bases aligning to TRBD2. With V trimmed by 5 bases and J by 2 bases, 6 bases remained unmatched. CDR1 and CDR2 (germline): LNHNV, YYDKDF (reference sequence). This CDR3 spans 16 amino acids.

Here the CDR3 reads CASSYGQGNQPQHF. In DNA, the CDR3 is TGTGCCAGCAGTTACGGGCAGGGCAATCAGCCCCAGCATTTT. This chain connects TRBV6-2 or TRBV6-3 to TRBJ1-5, with D uncertain. Trimming took 2 bases from V and 2 from J, leaving 7 bases between them. This CDR3 comprises 14 residues. Germline CDR1 is MNHEY and CDR2 is SVGEGT.

The CDR3 sequence: CASSPSAEKLFF. CDR3 DNA sequence: TGTGCCAGCAGCCCTAGTGCGGAAAAACTGTTTTTT. V and J are TRBV3-1 (or the pseudogene TRBV3-2) and TRBJ1-4; D not resolved. Germline CDR1 reads LGHDT; CDR2 reads YNNKEL (reference sequence). The CDR3 is made up of 12 amino acids. Trimming left V 4 bases short and J 8 bases short, with 8 bases between.

The rearrangement uses TRBV5-5 and TRBJ1-4; 7 bases are shared with TRBD1. The CDR3 runs 14 residues. Germline V gives CDR1 SGHKS, CDR2 YYEKEE (reference sequence). V lost 0 bases to trimming and J lost 7 bases; unmatched junction nucleotides: 3. The CDR3 reads CASSLGQGGEKLFF. CDR3 DNA: TGTGCCAGCAGCTTGGGACAGGGTGGTGAAAAACTGTTTTTT.

V and J are TRBV5-5 and TRBJ1-1; 8 bases are a match to TRBD1. The germline V gene has CDR1 SGHKS and CDR2 YYEKEE (reference sequence). The length of the CDR3 is 17 residues. Trimming at V came to 0 bases and at J to 1 base, leaving 8 bases not matched to a gene. The CDR3 sequence is CASSLGMGQAKNTEAFF. Written as DNA, the CDR3 is TGTGCCAGCAGCTTGGGTATGGGACAGGCTAAGAACACTGAAGCTTTCTTT.

CDR3 DNA sequence: TGCGCCAGCAGCCAAGGGTCGGGCACAGATACGCAGTATTTT. Encoded protein: CASSQGSGTDTQYF. The chain carries TRBV4-1 and TRBJ2-3; D unresolved. The V gene's germline CDR1 is MGHRA and CDR2 YSYEKL. The ends were cut back, 1 base at V and 1 base at J, with 6 bases in the middle. The CDR3 is made up of 14 amino acids.

The V call is TRBV7-8, the J call TRBJ1-2; D may be TRBD1 (6 bases). V lost 5 bases and J 6 bases, leaving 13 bases between the germline ends. The CDR3 sequence is 13 residues long. Looked up from germline, CDR1 is SGHVS and CDR2 is FQNEAQ. The CDR3 loop reads CASSPRGGNGYTF. CDR3 coding DNA: TGTGCCAGCAGCCCGAGGGGGGGGAATGGCTACACCTTC.

The V and J genes are TRBV30 and TRBJ2-2; 7 nucleotides agree with TRBD2. Per the germline V gene, CDR1 is GTSNPN and CDR2 is SVGIG (reference sequence). V shed 3 bases and J 3 bases; nucleotides not matched to a gene: 1. This CDR3 spans 13 amino acids. The CDR3 nucleotides read TGTGCCTGGAGGGGGGGGTACACCGGGGAGCTGTTTTTT. It encodes CAWRGGYTGELFF.

This clone has a handful of counts. This chain uses TRBV2 with TRBJ2-5; no clear D gene. The CDR3 is 12 residues long. Germline CDR1 reads SNHLY; CDR2 reads FYNNEI. Trimming took 5 bases from V and 5 from J, leaving 9 bases between them. CDR3 in amino acids: CASSPRWETQYF. CDR3 coding DNA: TGTGCCAGCAGTCCCCGGTGGGAGACCCAGTACTTC.

The chain is built from TRBV10-3 and TRBJ2-7; D perhaps matches TRBD1 (6 bases). The CDR3 spans 13 residues. Trimming removed 6 bases from V and 4 bases from J, with 13 bases in between. CDR1 ENHRY and CDR2 SYGVKD come from the germline V gene. CDR3 in DNA: TGTGCCATCAGCCGGGACAAAAGGTACGAGCAGTACTTC. It is translated as CAISRDKRYEQYF.

The J gene is TRBJ2-3, the V gene TRBV11-3, with 8 bases lining up with TRBD2. This CDR3 spans 14 amino acids. V was clipped by 4 bases and J by 5 bases; unmatched bases: 5. The V gene's germline CDR1 is SGHNT and CDR2 YENEEA. The CDR3 nucleotides read TGTGCCAGCAGCTCCGGGGGGGCCAAAGATACGCAGTATTTT. Amino acid sequence: CASSSGGAKDTQYF.

The V and J genes are TRBV10-3 and TRBJ2-1, with 9 bases aligning to TRBD1. Germline V CDR1 and CDR2: ENHRY, SYGVKD. V lost 3 bases, J lost 10 bases, and 10 bases stayed unmatched. CDR3 size: 15 residues. The chain's CDR3 is CAISDPRQGVGEQFF. The CDR3 nucleotides read TGTGCCATCAGTGACCCAAGACAGGGGGTGGGGGAGCAGTTCTTC.

The chain recombines TRBV5-5 with TRBJ2-7, with D perhaps TRBD2 (6 bases). CDR1 and CDR2 from the germline V gene are SGHKS and YYEKEE (reference sequence). With 1 base removed from V and 5 bases from J, the gap between germline ends came to 7 bases. The CDR3 consists of 12 residues. CDR3: CASSLSGDEQYV. In DNA, the CDR3 is TGTGCCAGCAGCTTGTCGGGGGACGAGCAGTACGTC.

The rearrangement uses TRBV11-3 and TRBJ1-3, with TRBD1 as a possible D gene (5 bases). From germline, CDR1 is SGHNT and CDR2 YENEEA. The CDR3 covers 16 residues. Trimming took off 3 bases at V and 2 bases at J, with 14 bases between the two ends. The CDR3 bases are TGTGCCAGCAGCTTTTGGAGGGGCCCACCTGGAAACACCATATATTTT. Its translation is CASSFWRGPPGNTIYF.

In its sample, this clone was seen once. The chain carries TRBV11-3 and TRBJ1-2; perhaps TRBD1 as D (6 bases). The V end lost 0 bases, the J end lost 4 bases, and 15 bases lay between the germline ends. This CDR3 contains 16 residues. Looked up from germline, CDR1 is SGHNT and CDR2 is YENEEA. The CDR3 sequence is CASSLDSWQGFYGYTF. CDR3 sequence (DNA): TGTGCCAGCAGCTTAGATTCGTGGCAGGGGTTCTATGGCTACACCTTC.

V gene TRBV6-4 combines with J gene TRBJ1-6; D uncertain. Trimming removed 4 bases from V and 5 bases from J, with 9 bases in between. The CDR3 sequence is 14 residues long. CDR1 and CDR2 (germline): MRHNA, SNTAGT. The CDR3 DNA sequence: TGTGCCAGCAGTGCGAACAGCAATAATTCACCCCTCCACTTT. As protein: CASSANSNNSPLHF.

The V gene is TRBV9, the J gene TRBJ2-1, with 8 bases matching TRBD2. CDR1 is SGDLS and CDR2 is YYNGEE in the germline V gene. This CDR3 has 15 amino acids. V lost 1 base to trimming and J lost 5 bases; unmatched junction nucleotides: 5. The CDR3 sequence: CASSVRGGGNNEQFF. CDR3 coding DNA: TGTGCCAGCAGCGTAAGGGGCGGGGGGAACAATGAGCAGTTCTTC. The full variable domain, completed using reference TRBV9 and TRBJ2-1, is DSGVTQTPKHLITATGQRVTLRCSPRSGDLSVYWYQQSLDQGLQFLIQYYNGEERAKGNILERFSAQQFPDLHSELNLSSLELGDSALYFCASSVRGGGNNEQFFGPGTRLTVL.

The chain joins TRBV5-5 to TRBJ2-7, with D perhaps TRBD2 (6 bases). The CDR3 loop spans 14 amino acids. CDR1 is SGHKS and CDR2 is YYEKEE in the germline V gene (reference sequence). V gave up 4 bases and J gave up 2 bases, with 13 bases separating them. CDR3 in amino acids: CASSRLGGTYEQYV. CDR3 bases: TGTGCCAGCAGCAGACTAGGAGGGACCTACGAGCAGTACGTC.

The chain recombines TRBV6-5 with TRBJ2-3, with D tentatively TRBD1 (6 bases). The V gene lost 11 bases and the J gene lost 6 bases, with 15 bases spanning the gap. Germline CDR1 and CDR2: MNHEY and SVGAGI. The length of the CDR3 is 12 residues. Here the CDR3 reads CAGQIPFDTQYF. The DNA for the CDR3 is TGTGCCGGACAGATCCCCTTTGATACGCAGTATTTT.

The chain combines TRBV11-2 with TRBJ2-7, with TRBD1 matching over 8 bases. V shed 7 bases and J 1 base; nucleotides not matched to a gene: 9. Germline V gene sequence: CDR1 SGHAT, CDR2 FQNNGV. This CDR3 region has 15 residues. In nucleotides, the CDR3 is TGTGCCAGCACGCAGACAGGGGCCGGGTCCTACGAGCAGTACGTC. Encoded protein: CASTQTGAGSYEQYV.

The chain has TRBV13 and TRBJ1-5; D uncertain. The CDR3 runs 15 residues. Germline values: CDR1 PRHDT, CDR2 FYEKMQ (reference sequence). V was trimmed by 4 bases and J by 5 bases, leaving 15 bases between them. The CDR3 spells CASSSHNSPHQPQHF. The CDR3 bases are TGTGCCAGCAGCTCGCATAACTCACCTCATCAGCCCCAGCATTTT.

The chain links TRBV9 to TRBJ1-6; D is unclear. From germline, CDR1 is SGDLS and CDR2 YYNGEE. The CDR3 has 13 residues. V dropped 0 bases and J dropped 7 bases, with 5 bases sitting between them. In DNA form, the CDR3 reads TGTGCCAGCAGCGTAGTAGAGAATTCACCCCTCCACTTT. Translated: CASSVVENSPLHF.

The chain couples TRBV19 to TRBJ1-5; D remains unclear. Trimming shortened V by 3 bases and J by 1 base, and 7 bases separated the two germline ends. CDR1 LNHDA and CDR2 SQIVND come from the germline V gene (reference sequence). This CDR3 has 14 amino acids. The CDR3 here is CASSISGSNQPQHF. CDR3 bases: TGTGCCAGTAGTATTTCTGGCAGCAATCAGCCCCAGCATTTT.

The chain links TRBV19 to TRBJ1-6; D is uncertain. Germline V gene data show CDR1 as LNHDA and CDR2 as SQIVND (reference sequence). Trimming took 4 bases from V and 0 from J, leaving 7 bases between them. This CDR3 spans 15 amino acids. The CDR3, as DNA: TGTGCCAGTAGTAGGAGGAGCTCCTATAATTCACCCCTCCACTTT. Translated, it gives CASSRRSSYNSPLHF.

This clone was observed a single time. The V call is TRBV5-1, the J call TRBJ2-5, with a weak D call TRBD2 (6 bases). This CDR3 is built from 16 residues. V lost 0 bases to trimming and J lost 5 bases, with 17 bases between them. The V gene's germline CDR1 is SGHRS and CDR2 YFSETQ. The CDR3 region is CASSLALSYRGETQYF. DNA for the CDR3: TGCGCCAGCAGCTTGGCCCTAAGCTACCGGGGGGAGACCCAGTACTTC.